The 26 T cell receptor beta chains below were found in one sample sequenced in a study of graft-versus-host responses after intestinal transplantation. The antigens of these receptors remain unknown. Clones were sequenced by immunoSEQ multiplex PCR, and TCRdb holds only the in-frame ones, with some missing. The sample consists of about 78,000 clones, 80% to 90% of them appearing once. This specimen consisted of unstimulated CD8+ T cells sorted from spleen or lymph node cells, obtained before transplant. The receptors were sampled from a human donor who was the organ donor for an intestinal transplant.

This sequence joins TRBV4-1 and TRBJ2-2; 10 bases match TRBD2. J was trimmed by 7 bases and V by 0 bases; bases with no gene match: 17. The CDR3 contains 20 residues. Germline loops: CDR1 MGHRA, CDR2 YSYEKL. The CDR3 protein is CASSQDMGGGTSGAVGELFF. The CDR3 region has the DNA TGCGCCAGCAGCCAAGATATGGGTGGTGGAACTAGCGGGGCGGTCGGGGAGCTGTTTTTT.

The chain carries TRBV5-1 and TRBJ2-7, with D perhaps assigned TRBD1 or TRBD2 (5 bases each). The V gene's germline CDR1 is SGHRS and CDR2 YFSETQ. Deletions cut 3 bases from V and 0 bases from J, with 13 bases between. CDR3 length: 15 residues. As DNA, the CDR3 is TGCGCCAGCAGCTCAGTTGCTGGGGGCTCCTACGAGCAGTACTTC. This encodes CASSSVAGGSYEQYF.

CDR3 amino acids: CASSQGLAGNTDTQYF. The CDR3 region has the DNA TGCGCCAGCAGCCAGGGACTAGCGGGAAACACAGATACGCAGTATTTT. The J gene is TRBJ2-3, the V gene TRBV5-1; TRBD2 agrees at 13 bases. The CDR3 runs 16 residues. From germline, CDR1 is SGHRS and CDR2 YFSETQ. J lost 2 bases, V lost 4 bases, and 4 bases had no gene match.

V gene TRBV6-4 combines with J gene TRBJ2-2; 11 bases agree with TRBD2. Germline trimming cut 0 bases from V and 3 bases from J; bases unmatched to any gene: 0. This CDR3 comprises 16 residues. Germline assignment: CDR1 MRHNA and CDR2 SNTAGT. The CDR3 nucleotides read TGTGCCAGCAGTGACTCGACTAGCGGGGACACCGGGGAGCTGTTTTTT. Its protein is CASSDSTSGDTGELFF.

This clone has only one observation. The rearrangement links TRBV27 to TRBJ2-2; 8 nucleotides match TRBD2. This CDR3 region has 14 residues. In germline, CDR1 is MNHEY, CDR2 SMNVEV (reference sequence). Trimming took 5 bases from V and 5 from J; bases not matched to a gene: 4. For the CDR3, the DNA is TGTGCCAGCAGTGTCAGCGGGGGAACCGGGGAGCTGTTTTTT. This translates into CASSVSGGTGELFF.

The V and J genes are TRBV5-1 and TRBJ2-6; tentatively, D is TRBD1 (6 bases). The germline CDR1 and CDR2 sequences are SGHRS and YFSETQ. With 3 bases removed from V and 0 bases from J, the gap between germline ends came to 13 bases. The CDR3 sequence is 17 residues long. As DNA, the CDR3 is TGCGCCAGCAGCTCAATGCTAGGGGGCTCTGGGGCCAACGTCCTGACTTTC. The encoded protein is CASSSMLGGSGANVLTF.

The chain carries TRBV14 and TRBJ2-7; either TRBD1 or TRBD2 may supply D (5 bases each). Germline V gives CDR1 SGHDN, CDR2 FVKESK. V lost 4 bases, J lost 6 bases, and 13 bases lay in between. This CDR3 has 13 amino acids. CDR3 nucleotide sequence: TGTGCCAGCAGCCTGCGGTTCGGGGCCGAGCAGTACTTC. Translating gives CASSLRFGAEQYF.

The chain recombines TRBV5-1 with TRBJ2-1; tentative D call: TRBD2 (5 bases). Germline lookup yields CDR1 SGHRS and CDR2 YFSETQ. The V end was cut by 0 bases, the J end by 5 bases, with 18 bases between. The CDR3 has 17 residues. CDR3 nucleotides: TGCGCCAGCAGCTTGGGGTTCACGGACTTAACCCACAATGAGCAGTTCTTC. Protein: CASSLGFTDLTHNEQFF.

The chain employs TRBV5-1 and TRBJ1-1; 9 positions match TRBD1. Germline V gene sequence: CDR1 SGHRS, CDR2 YFSETQ. The V segment lost 2 bases and the J segment 1 base; nucleotides outside the gene matches: 6. CDR3 length equals 16 residues. The CDR3 spells CASSFGTGWENTEAFF. The CDR3 DNA reads as TGCGCCAGCAGCTTCGGGACAGGGTGGGAGAACACTGAAGCTTTCTTT. Combining the CDR3 with reference TRBV5-1 and TRBJ1-1 gives the whole variable domain KAGVTQTPRYLIKTRGQQVTLSCSPISGHRSVSWYQQTPGQGLQFLFEYFSETQRNKGNFPGRFSGRQFSNSRSEMNVSTLELGDSALYLCASSFGTGWENTEAFFGQGTRLTVV.

The rearrangement joins TRBV28 to TRBJ1-5; D gene ambiguous. Trimming removed 5 bases from V and 8 bases from J, with 10 bases in between. This CDR3 spans 12 amino acids. Germline V lookup: CDR1 MDHEN, CDR2 SYDVKM. This CDR3 is CASSPDGKPQHF. Here the CDR3 DNA reads TGTGCCAGCAGTCCAGATGGAAAGCCCCAGCATTTT.

The gene calls are TRBV2 and TRBJ2-1; 11 bases map to TRBD1. With 7 bases clipped from V and 4 bases from J, the junction kept 6 bases outside the gene matches. The V gene's germline CDR1 is SNHLY and CDR2 FYNNEI. The CDR3 sequence is 15 residues long. CDR3 coding DNA: TGTGCCAGCATGACCGGGACAGGGGGGTACAATGAGCAGTTCTTC. It yields the protein CASMTGTGGYNEQFF. The full variable domain, completed using reference TRBV2 and TRBJ2-1, is EPEVTQTPSHQVTQMGQEVILRCVPISNHLYFYWYRQILGQKVEFLVSFYNNEISEKSEIFDDQFSVERPDGSNFTLKIRSTKLEDSAMYFCASMTGTGGYNEQFFGPGTRLTVL.

This chain uses TRBV5-1 with TRBJ2-3; TRBD1 matches 7 bases. Trimming removed 4 bases from V and 2 bases from J; junction bases left unmatched: 13. Germline CDR1 SGHRS, CDR2 YFSETQ. The CDR3 spans 17 residues. The CDR3 region has the DNA TGCGCCAGCAGCCTGGGCACAGGGGTCTCCCTCACAGATACGCAGTATTTT. Its translation: CASSLGTGVSLTDTQYF.

The rearrangement uses TRBV7-8 and TRBJ2-5; D remains ambiguous. Trimming stripped 5 bases from V and 5 bases from J, with 18 bases between. Germline V gene data show CDR1 as SGHVS and CDR2 as FQNEAQ. The CDR3 is 15 amino acids. The CDR3 here is CASSTPDHDRETQYF. DNA of the CDR3: TGTGCCAGCAGCACGCCAGACCATGACCGGGAGACCCAGTACTTC. Drawing the rest from reference TRBV7-8 and TRBJ2-5, the complete variable domain is GAGVSQSPRYKVAKRGQDVALRCDPISGHVSLFWYQQALGQGPEFLTYFQNEAQLDKSGLPSDRFFAERPEGSVSTLKIQRTQQEDSAVYLCASSTPDHDRETQYFGPGTRLLVL.

The chain has TRBV7-6 and TRBJ2-7; 7 bases are shared with TRBD1. The CDR3 is made up of 14 amino acids. V shed 1 base and J 5 bases; nucleotides not matched to a gene: 5. Per the germline V gene, CDR1 is SGHVS and CDR2 is FNYEAQ. CDR3 DNA: TGTGCCAGCAGCTTAGAACCAGGGACAGACGAGCAGTACTTC. Translated: CASSLEPGTDEQYF.

The V gene is TRBV19, the J gene TRBJ2-3, with D uncertain. The V gene's germline CDR1 is LNHDA and CDR2 SQIVND (reference sequence). Deletions cut 8 bases from V and 5 bases from J, with 14 bases between. The CDR3 has 13 amino acids. The CDR3 loop reads CASLRDGGDTQYF. CDR3 coding DNA: TGTGCCAGTCTAAGGGATGGCGGAGATACGCAGTATTTT.

For this clone: A junction boundary mismatches the germline segment, possibly from a read error. The chain uses TRBV2 and TRBJ2-7; D tentatively fits TRBD1 or TRBD2 (5 bases each). The CDR3 runs 10 residues. CDR1 and CDR2 (germline): SNHLY, FYNNEI. The chain's CDR3 is CASSYGTPRF. CDR3 DNA: TGTGCCAGCAGTTATGGGACCCCAAGATTC.

This chain connects TRBV28 to TRBJ2-5; possibly TRBD2 for D (6 bases). The CDR3 covers 14 residues. Germline V gives CDR1 MDHEN, CDR2 SYDVKM. V was cut by 6 bases and J by 2 bases, with 13 bases left in between. The CDR3 region has the DNA TGTGCCAGCAGGGCGGGACGGCTACAAGAGACCCAGTACTTC. It encodes CASRAGRLQETQYF.

This rearrangement joins TRBV5-1 to TRBJ2-7; D is uncertain. Germline V CDR1 and CDR2: SGHRS, YFSETQ. Trimming shortened V by 4 bases and J by 5 bases, and 10 bases separated the two germline ends. The CDR3 has 12 residues. The CDR3 nucleotides read TGCGCCAGCAGCCCTGCCTCAGACGAGCAGTACTTC. The encoded protein is CASSPASDEQYF.

This clone came up once. The chain carries TRBV30 and TRBJ1-2; tentatively, D is TRBD1 (6 bases). The V gene lost 0 bases and the J gene lost 5 bases, with 16 bases spanning the gap. The CDR3 length is 15 residues. Per the germline V gene, CDR1 is GTSNPN and CDR2 is SVGIG (reference sequence). Here the CDR3 DNA reads TGTGCCTGGAGTGTAGTAGGACAGATTTTTTATGGCTACACCTTC. This codes for CAWSVVGQIFYGYTF.

V gene TRBV6-6 combines with J gene TRBJ1-1; D perhaps matches TRBD1 (5 bases). V shed 2 bases and J shed 0 bases, with 7 bases lying between them. This CDR3 is 14 amino acids long. From germline, CDR1 is MNHNY and CDR2 SVGAGI (reference sequence). In nucleotides, the CDR3 is TGTGCCAGCAGTTACGAGACAGTGAACACTGAAGCTTTCTTT. Protein sequence: CASSYETVNTEAFF.

This clone was seen just once. The chain carries TRBV30 and TRBJ1-1; TRBD1 matches at 7 bases. V shed 1 base and J 3 bases; nucleotides not matched to a gene: 5. The CDR3 contains 14 residues. Germline assignment: CDR1 GTSNPN and CDR2 SVGIG (reference sequence). The CDR3 DNA follows: TGTGCCTGGAGTGCTAGTACAGGGGACACTGAAGCTTTCTTT. This codes for CAWSASTGDTEAFF.

The chain is built from TRBV7-9 and TRBJ2-2, with D unresolved. Deletions cut 0 bases from V and 3 bases from J, with 8 bases between. The CDR3 extends over 15 amino acids. Germline lookup yields CDR1 SEHNR and CDR2 FQNEAQ (reference sequence). CDR3 sequence: CASSLAVDHTGELFF. Written as DNA, the CDR3 is TGTGCCAGCAGCTTAGCTGTGGACCACACCGGGGAGCTGTTTTTT.

This chain links TRBV5-1 with TRBJ2-2; D is ambiguous. CDR1 is SGHRS, CDR2 YFSETQ, per germline. The CDR3 totals 12 residues. V was pared by 6 bases and J by 2 bases, with 5 bases between. The DNA of the CDR3 is TGCGCCAGCACACCTAACACCGGGGAGCTGTTTTTT. Its protein is CASTPNTGELFF. The whole variable domain, filled in from reference TRBV5-1 and TRBJ2-2, reads KAGVTQTPRYLIKTRGQQVTLSCSPISGHRSVSWYQQTPGQGLQFLFEYFSETQRNKGNFPGRFSGRQFSNSRSEMNVSTLELGDSALYLCASTPNTGELFFGEGSRLTVL.

The chain has TRBV27 and TRBJ1-6; TRBD1 might be the D (5 bases). Germline V gene sequence: CDR1 MNHEY, CDR2 SMNVEV (reference sequence). The ends were cut back, 6 bases at V and 10 bases at J, with 13 bases in the middle. The CDR3 totals 13 residues. In DNA form, the CDR3 reads TGTGCCAGCAGGCCTCAGTGGGACTCACCCCTCCACTTT. Amino acids: CASRPQWDSPLHF.

The genes are TRBV4-1 and TRBJ1-3; the D is unclear. Trimming removed 2 bases at V and 0 bases at J, with 8 bases between. CDR1 is MGHRA, CDR2 YSYEKL, per germline. The CDR3 consists of 15 residues. The CDR3 is CASSQTGSSGNTIYF. The CDR3 DNA reads as TGCGCCAGCAGCCAAACGGGTAGCTCTGGAAACACCATATATTTT.

The chain links TRBV7-8 to TRBJ1-5; D remains unclear. Germline assignment: CDR1 SGHVS and CDR2 FQNEAQ. The V end lost 2 bases, the J end lost 4 bases, and 6 bases lay between the germline ends. The CDR3 loop spans 13 amino acids. This chain's CDR3 is CASSLMENQPQHF. CDR3 in DNA: TGTGCCAGCAGCTTAATGGAGAATCAGCCCCAGCATTTT.